The clone carrying this TCR beta chain is a singleton in its sample. TCRdb's table, derived via immunoSEQ multiplex PCR, lists solely in-frame clones and lacks some. The sample carries some 260,000 clones, about 80% recorded once. The data derive from a study of blood T cell repertoires in COVID-19. The wider study: Sources were T cells, B-cell-depleted T cells, or PBMCs; the material itself was cDNA or gDNA.

All enrollees were about 18 to 100 years old and from fewer than 30 US areas. In assigning cohorts, the study relied on participant-reported clinical history. This CDR3 is built from 16 residues. This TCR was sampled from a man aged 25 to 40 with acute COVID-19. Sequenced input: PBMCs or T cells enriched from blood (not recorded which). The chain joins TRBV21-1 to TRBJ2-3; TRBD1 was called by the table and not checked on the DNA. TRBV21-1 is a pseudogene locus. CDR3 sequence reads: CASNLGRGTGTDTQYF. For the CDR3, the DNA is TGTGCCAGCAATCTGGGAAGGGGGACAGGGACAGATACGCAGTATTTT.